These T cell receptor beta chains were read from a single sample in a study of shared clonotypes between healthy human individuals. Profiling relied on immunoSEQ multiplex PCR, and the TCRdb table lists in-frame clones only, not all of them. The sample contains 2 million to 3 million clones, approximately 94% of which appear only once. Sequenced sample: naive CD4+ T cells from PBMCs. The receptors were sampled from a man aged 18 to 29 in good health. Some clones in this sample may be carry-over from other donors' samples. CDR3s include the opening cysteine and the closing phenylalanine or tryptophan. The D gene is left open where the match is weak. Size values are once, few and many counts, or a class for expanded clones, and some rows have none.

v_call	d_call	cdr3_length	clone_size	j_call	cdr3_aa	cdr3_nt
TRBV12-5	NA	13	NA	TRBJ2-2	CASGLSNTGELFF	TGTGCTAGTGGTTTGAGTAACACCGGGGAGCTGTTTTTT
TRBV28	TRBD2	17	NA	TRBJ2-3	CASSPPPSGRAGYTQYF	TGTGCCAGCAGCCCCCCCCCTAGCGGGAGGGCCGGATATACGCAGTATTTT
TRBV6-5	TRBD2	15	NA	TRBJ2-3	CASSSPGTSGDTQYF	TGTGCCAGCAGTTCCCCCGGGACTAGCGGGGATACGCAGTATTTT
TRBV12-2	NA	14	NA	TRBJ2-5	CASRPGQYNSSQYF	TGTGCAAGTCGCCCCGGACAGTATAATTCGTCCCAGTACTTC
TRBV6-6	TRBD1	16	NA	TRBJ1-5	CASSTNRGRNNQPQHF	TGTGCCAGCAGCACCAACAGGGGGCGAAACAATCAGCCCCAGCATTTT
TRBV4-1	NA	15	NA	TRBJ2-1	CASSPTTSLYNEQFF	TGCGCCAGCAGCCCGACTACTAGCCTTTACAATGAGCAGTTCTTC
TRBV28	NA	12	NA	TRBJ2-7	CASSLGTYEQYF	TGTGCCAGCAGTTTGGGGACCTACGAGCAGTACTTC
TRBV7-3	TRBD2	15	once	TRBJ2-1	CASSLGGRGSNEQFF	TGTGCCAGCAGCTTGGGCGGGAGAGGGTCCAATGAGCAGTTCTTC
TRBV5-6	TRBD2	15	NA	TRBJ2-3	CASSLLAGARDTQYF	TGTGCCAGCAGCTTACTAGCGGGAGCTCGGGATACGCAGTATTTT
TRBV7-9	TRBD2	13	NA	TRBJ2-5	CASSFSGPETQYF	TGTGCCAGCAGCTTTAGCGGGCCGGAGACCCAGTACTTC
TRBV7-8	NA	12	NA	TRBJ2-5	CASSQYSETQYF	TGTGCCAGCAGCCAATATAGCGAGACCCAGTACTTC
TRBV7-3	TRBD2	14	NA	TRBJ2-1	CASSVTSGPNEQFF	TGTGCCAGCAGCGTGACTAGCGGTCCTAATGAGCAGTTCTTC
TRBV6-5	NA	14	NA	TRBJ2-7	CASSYSSGPYEQYF	TGTGCCAGCAGTTACTCGTCGGGACCTTACGAGCAGTACTTC